The source of this T cell receptor (beta chain) is a study of blood T cell repertoires in COVID-19. Measured with immunoSEQ multiplex PCR; TCRdb has only the in-frame clones, and not every one. The sample has almost 250,000 clones; about 82% are singletons. There are 17 residues in the CDR3. Trimming at V came to 3 bases and at J to 3 bases, leaving 8 bases not matched to a gene. Germline loops: CDR1 KGHSH, CDR2 LQKENI. This clonotype was sampled from a woman of 80 years or more with COVID-19, enrolled during active disease. The V gene is TRBV18, the J gene TRBJ2-1; 10 bases agree with TRBD2. Sequenced input: peripheral blood. The CDR3 loop is CASSPPSGGTFYNEQFF. CDR3 sequence (DNA): TGTGCCAGCTCACCCCCTAGCGGGGGTACCTTCTACAATGAGCAGTTCTTC.